This entry lists 18 T cell receptor beta chains sequenced from one sample in a study of cytomegalovirus exposure and HLA in healthy donors. A multiplex PCR was run with 60 Vbeta primers and 13 Jbeta primers. Repertoires were generated with immunoSEQ multiplex PCR, while TCRdb's copy carries only in-frame clones and drops some. Of just over 150,000 clones listed, more than 60% are singletons. Sequencing was carried out using PBMCs. The receptors derive from a woman aged 25 to 45 in good health and CMV-seronegative.

The J gene is TRBJ2-7, the V gene TRBV2; TRBD1 matches 7 bases. Germline V CDR1 and CDR2: SNHLY, FYNNEI. This CDR3 has 12 amino acids. V trimming: 6 bases; J trimming: 6 bases; junction bases outside the gene matches: 5. This chain's CDR3 is CASRTTGREQYF. The DNA of the CDR3 is TGTGCCAGCAGGACGACAGGGCGCGAGCAGTACTTC.

The rearrangement joins TRBV9 to TRBJ1-2; weak D call: TRBD1 (5 bases). This CDR3 is built from 12 residues. V was cut by 2 bases and J by 8 bases, with 10 bases left in between. Germline V gives CDR1 SGDLS, CDR2 YYNGEE. CDR3 DNA sequence: TGTGCCAGCAGCGTCTCTAGGGGCGGCTACACCTTC. Translated: CASSVSRGGYTF.

This sequence joins TRBV6-6 and TRBJ1-5, with 7 bases fitting TRBD1. Looked up from germline, CDR1 is MNHNY and CDR2 is SVGAGI (reference sequence). The CDR3 covers 15 residues. V was pared by 5 bases and J by 4 bases, with 8 bases of the junction left unmatched. CDR3 residues: CASSPGDRLNQPQHF. The CDR3 DNA is TGTGCCAGCAGTCCGGGGGACAGACTGAATCAGCCCCAGCATTTT.

This clone was counted only a few times. CDR3 residues: CASSSPQGGDYGYTF. The CDR3 coding sequence is TGTGCCAGCAGTTCACCCCAGGGAGGGGACTATGGCTACACCTTC. The V gene is TRBV6-5, the J gene TRBJ1-2; D is perhaps TRBD1 (5 bases). Germline assignment: CDR1 MNHEY and CDR2 SVGAGI. There are 15 residues in the CDR3. V was pared by 4 bases and J by 3 bases, with 15 bases between.

The V and J genes are TRBV7-9 and TRBJ1-1; TRBD1 aligns across 7 bases. Losses at the gene ends were 1 base for V and 4 bases for J; bases not matched to a gene: 3. CDR1 and CDR2 (germline): SEHNR, FQNEAQ (reference sequence). CDR3 length: 14 amino acids. CDR3: CASSLVGGGTEAFF. The DNA of the CDR3 is TGTGCCAGCAGCTTAGTAGGGGGCGGCACTGAAGCTTTCTTT. Drawing the rest from reference TRBV7-9 and TRBJ1-1, the complete variable domain is DTGVSQNPRHKITKRGQNVTFRCDPISEHNRLYWYRQTLGQGPEFLTYFQNEAQLEKSRLLSDRFSAERPKGSFSTLEIQRTEQGDSAMYLCASSLVGGGTEAFFGQGTRLTVV.

The chain links TRBV30 to TRBJ1-2; tentative D call: TRBD1 (6 bases). V was trimmed by 5 bases and J by 8 bases, leaving 18 bases between them. The CDR3 has 13 amino acids. The V gene's germline CDR1 is GTSNPN and CDR2 SVGIG (reference sequence). CDR3 loop: CAWARGGAWGYTF. In DNA, the CDR3 is TGTGCCTGGGCCCGGGGGGGCGCTTGGGGCTACACCTTC.

J is TRBJ2-1 and V is TRBV30; the match to TRBD2 covers 8 bases. CDR3 length: 13 residues. CDR1 is GTSNPN, CDR2 SVGIG, per germline (reference sequence). The junction had 7 bases not matched to a gene; V was cut back by 7 bases and J by 5 bases. In DNA, the CDR3 is TGTGCCTACGGGGGGGGATCGAACAATGAGCAGTTCTTC. Residues: CAYGGGSNNEQFF.

This rearrangement joins TRBV6-6 to TRBJ2-2, with D possibly matching TRBD1 (6 bases). Trimming removed 1 base at V and 0 bases at J, with 6 bases between. Germline V gives CDR1 MNHNY, CDR2 SVGAGI (reference sequence). The CDR3 length is 15 residues. The CDR3 nucleotides are TGTGCCAGCAGTTACTGGACAGCGAACACCGGGGAGCTGTTTTTT. It codes for CASSYWTANTGELFF.

The chain carries TRBV5-5 and TRBJ1-1; TRBD1 agrees at 8 bases. The CDR3 loop spans 14 amino acids. Germline V gene data show CDR1 as SGHKS and CDR2 as YYEKEE (reference sequence). The V segment lost 5 bases and the J segment 0 bases; nucleotides outside the gene matches: 3. CDR3 sequence (DNA): TGTGCCAGCAGTCGACAGGGGATGAACACTGAAGCTTTCTTT. Its protein product is CASSRQGMNTEAFF. Full variable domain (missing parts from reference TRBV5-5 and TRBJ1-1): DAGVTQSPTHLIKTRGQQVTLRCSPISGHKSVSWYQQVLGQGPQFIFQYYEKEERGRGNFPDRFSARQFPNYSSELNVNALLLGDSALYLCASSRQGMNTEAFFGQGTRLTVV.

This chain's CDR3 is CASSLEGRLNTEAFF. As DNA, the CDR3 is TGTGCCAGCAGCTTAGAAGGCAGGCTCAACACTGAAGCTTTCTTT. V and J are TRBV7-2 and TRBJ1-1; D is unclear. Germline lookup yields CDR1 SGHTA and CDR2 FQGNSA. CDR3 length: 15 residues. V was shortened by 1 base and J by 2 bases, with 11 bases between the two germline ends.

The V call is TRBV4-1, the J call TRBJ2-7; the match to TRBD1 covers 9 bases. The V gene's germline CDR1 is MGHRA and CDR2 YSYEKL. The junction had 15 bases not matched to a gene; V was cut back by 3 bases and J by 3 bases. The CDR3 length is 18 residues. The CDR3 reads CASSQSGSGTGKFYEQYF. The CDR3 coding sequence is TGCGCCAGCAGCCAGTCGGGCTCGGGGACAGGGAAATTCTACGAGCAGTACTTC.

The chain couples TRBV2 to TRBJ1-1; 8 positions agree with TRBD1. Trimming cost V 6 bases and J 1 base; bases outside gene matches: 4. This CDR3 is built from 14 residues. The V gene's germline CDR1 is SNHLY and CDR2 FYNNEI. This chain's CDR3 is CASRRGTGNTEAFF. The DNA for the CDR3 is TGTGCCAGCAGGAGGGGGACAGGGAACACTGAAGCTTTCTTT.

The CDR3 DNA reads TGTGCCAGCAGCTTGTCAAGCAATCAGCCCCAGCATTTT. Its protein product is CASSLSSNQPQHF. The chain couples TRBV7-9 to TRBJ1-5; D gene ambiguous. V lost 3 bases and J 1 base, leaving 4 bases between the germline ends. Looked up from germline, CDR1 is SEHNR and CDR2 is FQNEAQ (reference sequence). The CDR3 is 13 residues long.

With respect to this clone: Other DNA sequences in the sample encode the same CDR3. The chain couples TRBV18 to TRBJ1-1; 9 bases fit TRBD1. This CDR3 spans 14 amino acids. Unmatched junction bases numbered 6, after V lost 6 bases and J lost 4 bases. Germline V gene lookup returns CDR1 KGHSH and CDR2 LQKENI. CDR3 loop: CASSPGQGSTEAFF. In nucleotides, the CDR3 is TGTGCCAGCTCGCCAGGACAGGGGAGCACTGAAGCTTTCTTT.

The chain has TRBV9 and TRBJ2-5; 7 nucleotides agree with TRBD1. Germline CDR1 and CDR2: SGDLS and YYNGEE. After removal of 0 bases from V and 2 bases from J, the junction contained 4 bases not matched to a gene. The CDR3 loop spans 15 amino acids. The CDR3 DNA sequence: TGTGCCAGCAGCGTAGACACAGGGGTACAAGAGACCCAGTACTTC. Encoded protein: CASSVDTGVQETQYF.

In its sample, this clone was seen a few times. The J gene is TRBJ2-5, the V gene TRBV29-1, with TRBD1 matching over 8 bases. Germline CDR1 SQVTM, CDR2 ANQGSEA. The CDR3 has 12 amino acids. V dropped 8 bases and J dropped 4; count of bases not matched to a gene: 6. The CDR3 nucleotides are TGCAGCTCGGTGGGGACAGGAGAGACCCAGTACTTC. Amino acid sequence: CSSVGTGETQYF.

This sequence joins TRBV30 and TRBJ1-1; D is possibly TRBD1 (5 bases). Germline values: CDR1 GTSNPN, CDR2 SVGIG (reference sequence). This CDR3 is built from 14 residues. V shed 2 bases and J shed 2 bases, with 12 bases lying between them. For the CDR3, the DNA is TGTGCCTGGAGTCGCGGGACGTCTAACACTGAAGCTTTCTTT. Its translation: CAWSRGTSNTEAFF.

Notes on this clone: At one end the junction does not follow the germline gene, possibly because of a read error. This sequence joins TRBV2 and TRBJ2-4, with TRBD1 identical over 12 bases. The CDR3 runs to 14 residues. CDR1 is SNHLY and CDR2 is FYNNEI in the germline V gene. CDR3 bases: TGTGCCAGCAGTGACTGGGGGGACAGGGGGCGTAGGGACTTC. This sequence encodes CASSDWGDRGRRDF.